These T cell receptor beta chains were read from a single sample in a study of blood T cell repertoires in COVID-19. The data were produced by immunoSEQ multiplex PCR, yet TCRdb's version contains in-frame clones alone and is incomplete. The repertoire holds just under 350,000 clones, about nine tenths seen once, with around 7.9% in the top ten. Sequenced input: peripheral blood. The receptors here all came from a woman in her sixties or seventies with COVID-19, enrolled during active disease. Each CDR3 is given with its conserved first and last residue. The D gene is left open where the match is weak. For some rows the clone size is stated as once, few or many, or as a class when expanded; others skip it.

clone size	CDR3 length	V gene	J gene	D gene	CDR3 DNA	CDR3 protein
few	13	TRBV18	TRBJ2-7	TRBD1	TGTGCCAGCTCAAGGACAGGGGCGGACGAGCAGTACTTC	CASSRTGADEQYF
few	15	TRBV5-1	TRBJ1-2	TRBD1	TGCGCCAGCAGCTCCACCTCAGGGGGCGGCTATGGCTACACCTTC	CASSSTSGGGYGYTF
.	15	TRBV3-1/TRBV3-2	TRBJ2-7	.	TGTGCCAGCAGCCAAGCGGGGGGCATTTTGGACGAGCAGTACTTC	CASSQAGGILDEQYF
few	20	TRBV5-1	TRBJ2-3	TRBD2	TGCGCCAGCAGCTTGGCCAGGTTAGCGGGGGGACCGACAAGGGCAGATACGCAGTATTTT	CASSLARLAGGPTRADTQYF
few	13	TRBV11-2	TRBJ2-1	TRBD2	TGTGCCAGCAGCTCCCCCCACAGGCGGGAGACGTTCTTC	CASSSPHRRETFF
.	17	TRBV18	TRBJ2-5	.	TGTGCCAGCTCACCTAGACGGGGAACAGGGATACAAGAGACCCAGTACTTC	CASSPRRGTGIQETQYF
.	15	TRBV12-5	TRBJ1-1	.	TGTGCTAGCTCGGGCCAGGGGTTTGAAAGGACTGAAGCTTTCTTT	CASSGQGFERTEAFF
.	14	TRBV6-5	TRBJ1-2	TRBD1	TGTGCCAGCAGTTACACCATGACAGGGTTGAGCTACACCTTC	CASSYTMTGLSYTF
.	14	TRBV5-1	TRBJ2-7	.	TGCGCCAGCAGACTGACCGGGATGACCTACGAGCAGTACTTC	CASRLTGMTYEQYF
.	14	TRBV28	TRBJ1-5	TRBD1	TGTGCCAGCAGTTTAGGACAGGGGGATCAGCCCCAGCATTTT	CASSLGQGDQPQHF
.	16	TRBV19	TRBJ2-1	TRBD1	TGTGCCAGTAAATCGTTCGGGACAGGGGAAAACAATGAGCAGTTCTTC	CASKSFGTGENNEQFF
.	15	TRBV19	TRBJ1-2	TRBD1	TGTGCCAGTAGTTCCGGGACAGGGGGTCTACTCGGCTACACCTTC	CASSSGTGGLLGYTF
.	16	TRBV30	TRBJ2-4	TRBD1	TGTGCCTGGAGTGTACGATCCTGGACAGGGGCTAACATTCAGTACTTC	CAWSVRSWTGANIQYF
once	14	TRBV20-1	TRBJ1-2	.	TGCAGTGCTAGTGTACAGGGTAAAGTAAATGGCTACACCTTC	CSASVQGKVNGYTF
once	16	TRBV4-3	TRBJ1-6	.	TGCGCCAGCAGCCAAGACCCAGGGGTCTATAATTCACCCCTCCACTTT	CASSQDPGVYNSPLHF
.	12	TRBV6-6	TRBJ1-1	.	TGTGCCAGCAGTCTGACTAACACTGAAGCTTTCTTT	CASSLTNTEAFF
.	14	TRBV5-4	TRBJ2-2	.	TGTGCCAGCAGCCCGGACACTAACACCGGGGAGCTGTTTTTT	CASSPDTNTGELFF
.	13	TRBV20-1	TRBJ2-1	.	TGCAGTGCGAGTCGGGATGGGTACAATGAGCAGTTCTTC	CSASRDGYNEQFF
few	13	TRBV23-1	TRBJ1-2	.	TGCGCCAGCAGTCAGAACAGTTATTATGGCTACACCTTC	CASSQNSYYGYTF
.	13	TRBV29-1	TRBJ2-7	.	TGCAGCGTTGAGGGCGGGGCATTCGTCGAGCAGTACTTC	CSVEGGAFVEQYF
.	14	TRBV24-1	TRBJ1-5	.	TGTGCCACCAGTGATGCGAGGGGCAATCAGCCCCAGCATTTT	CATSDARGNQPQHF
.	14	TRBV5-1	TRBJ2-2	.	TGCGCCAGCAGCCAGGGGACGTTCACCGGGGAGCTGTTTTTT	CASSQGTFTGELFF
.	16	TRBV2	TRBJ2-3	TRBD2	TGTGCCAGCAGTGAGAGACTAGCGGGGATCGGAGATACGCAGTATTTT	CASSERLAGIGDTQYF
many	15	TRBV6-5	TRBJ1-3	.	TGTGCCAGCAGTTACTCGGTAGCCTCTGGAAACACCATATATTTT	CASSYSVASGNTIYF
once	17	TRBV19	TRBJ2-3	.	TGTGCCAGTAGTATAAAGGTCGGACTAACCGGCACAGATACGCAGTATTTT	CASSIKVGLTGTDTQYF
.	15	TRBV5-1	TRBJ1-4	.	TGCGCCAGCAGCTTGCGTTATGGCCTTGAAGAAAAACTGTTTTTT	CASSLRYGLEEKLFF
once	15	TRBV7-6	TRBJ1-1	.	TGTGCCAGCAGCCCGGAGGCGAGCGGGAACACTGAAGCTTTCTTT	CASSPEASGNTEAFF
.	13	TRBV24-1	TRBJ1-1	.	TGTGCCACCAGTGACCCCGACAGGATAGAAGCTTTCTTT	CATSDPDRIEAFF
.	15	TRBV6-5	TRBJ2-3	TRBD1	TGTGCCAGCAGTTATAGGGGGCGCAGCACAGATACGCAGTATTTT	CASSYRGRSTDTQYF
.	15	TRBV5-8	TRBJ1-1	TRBD1	TGTGCCAGCAGCTCGGGACAGGGTAGGGGCACTGAAGCTTTCTTT	CASSSGQGRGTEAFF
.	13	TRBV5-1	TRBJ2-7	.	TGCGCCAGCAGCTTGTTGGCAGCCTACGAGCAGTACTTC	CASSLLAAYEQYF
once	15	TRBV28	TRBJ1-5	TRBD1	TGTGCCAGCAGACCCCGGGACAGGGTGGTACAGCCCCAGCATTTT	CASRPRDRVVQPQHF
.	16	TRBV7-2	TRBJ2-7	TRBD2	TGTGCCAGCAGCCCCGACTCTAGCGGGGGGGCCTACGAGCAGTACTTC	CASSPDSSGGAYEQYF
.	16	TRBV7-9	TRBJ1-1	TRBD1	TGTGCCAGCAGCGACGAAGGGGGCTCTATGAACACTGAAGCTTTCTTT	CASSDEGGSMNTEAFF
.	16	TRBV19	TRBJ1-5	TRBD1	TGTGCCAGTAGTATCTTCCAGGGGGCGGACAATCAGCCCCAGCATTTT	CASSIFQGADNQPQHF
.	15	TRBV9	TRBJ1-3	.	TGTGCCAGCAGCTCTGGAGGGATATCTGGAAACACCATATATTTT	CASSSGGISGNTIYF
.	15	TRBV10-3	TRBJ2-7	TRBD1	TGTGCCATCAGTTCCGCGGGACAGGGCGCCTACGAGCAGTACTTC	CAISSAGQGAYEQYF
.	15	TRBV5-1	TRBJ2-7	.	TGCGCCAGCAGCTTCGATCCAGGGTCCTCCTACGAGCAGTACTTC	CASSFDPGSSYEQYF
.	15	TRBV9	TRBJ2-1	.	TGTGCCAGCAGCTCCAAGGGGGGGCCCTACAATGAGCAGTTCTTC	CASSSKGGPYNEQFF